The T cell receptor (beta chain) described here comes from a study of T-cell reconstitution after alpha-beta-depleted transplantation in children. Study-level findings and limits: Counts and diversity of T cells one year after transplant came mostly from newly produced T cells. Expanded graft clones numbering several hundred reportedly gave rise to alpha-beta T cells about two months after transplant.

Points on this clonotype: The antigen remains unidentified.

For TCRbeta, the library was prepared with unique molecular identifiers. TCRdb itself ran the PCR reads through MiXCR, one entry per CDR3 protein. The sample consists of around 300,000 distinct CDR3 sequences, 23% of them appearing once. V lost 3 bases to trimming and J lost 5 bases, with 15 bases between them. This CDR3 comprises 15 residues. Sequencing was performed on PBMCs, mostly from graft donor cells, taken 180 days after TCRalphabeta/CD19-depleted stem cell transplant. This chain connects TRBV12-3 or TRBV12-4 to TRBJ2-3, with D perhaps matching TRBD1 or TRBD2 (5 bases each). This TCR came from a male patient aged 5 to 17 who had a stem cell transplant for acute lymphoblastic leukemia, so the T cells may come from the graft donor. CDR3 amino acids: CASSFLWGSLDTQYF. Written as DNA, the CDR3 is TGTGCCAGCAGTTTTCTGTGGGGGTCATTAGATACGCAGTATTTT.